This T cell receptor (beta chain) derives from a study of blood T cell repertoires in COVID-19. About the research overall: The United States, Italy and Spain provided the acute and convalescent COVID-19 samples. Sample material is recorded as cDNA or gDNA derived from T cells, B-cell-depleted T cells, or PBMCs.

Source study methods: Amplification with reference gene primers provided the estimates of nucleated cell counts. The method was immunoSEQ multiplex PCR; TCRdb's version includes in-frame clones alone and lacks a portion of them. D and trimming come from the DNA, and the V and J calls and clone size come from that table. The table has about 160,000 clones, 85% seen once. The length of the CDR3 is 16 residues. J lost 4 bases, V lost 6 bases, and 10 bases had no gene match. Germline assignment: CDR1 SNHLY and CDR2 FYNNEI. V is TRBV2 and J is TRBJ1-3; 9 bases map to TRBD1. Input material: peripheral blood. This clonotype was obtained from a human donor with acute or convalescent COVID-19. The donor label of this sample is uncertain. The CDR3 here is CASRETGTGTGNTIYF. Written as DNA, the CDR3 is TGTGCCAGCAGGGAAACCGGGACAGGGACAGGAAACACCATATATTTT.